The 5 T cell receptor beta chains listed next were all sequenced from one sample in a study of cytomegalovirus exposure and HLA in healthy donors. PCR was performed using 60 Vbeta and 13 Jbeta primers. The assay was immunoSEQ multiplex PCR, and TCRdb's table has in-frame clones only and misses some. The sample data list 60,000 to 70,000 clones. Sequences were obtained from PBMCs. These receptors were obtained from a man aged 25 to 40 in good health and CMV-seropositive.

This chain joins TRBV6-1 and TRBJ1-4, with D maybe TRBD1 (6 bases). V dropped 2 bases and J dropped 8 bases, with 15 bases sitting between them. CDR1 is MNHNS and CDR2 is SASEGT in the germline V gene. The CDR3 contains 15 residues. The CDR3 spells CASSESRLQGEKLFF. CDR3 sequence (DNA): TGTGCCAGCAGTGAATCTCGGCTTCAGGGGGAAAAACTGTTTTTT.

The J gene is TRBJ1-2, the V gene TRBV25-1, with 8 positions matching TRBD1. The CDR3 extends over 15 amino acids. Trimming at V came to 7 bases and at J to 3 bases, leaving 10 bases not matched to a gene. Germline CDR1 reads MGHDK; CDR2 reads SYGVNS. The CDR3 coding sequence is TGTGCCAGCACTAAATCAGGGACAGGTGACTATGGCTACACCTTC. Translation: CASTKSGTGDYGYTF.

This sequence joins TRBV6-1 and TRBJ2-2, with 8 bases lining up with TRBD2. Trimming cost V 4 bases and J 6 bases; bases outside gene matches: 1. The CDR3 sequence is 13 residues long. Germline V gene lookup returns CDR1 MNHNS and CDR2 SASEGT. The CDR3 DNA sequence: TGTGCCAGCAGTGGTAGCGGGGCCGGGGAGCTGTTTTTT. It is translated as CASSGSGAGELFF.

The chain is built from TRBV14 and TRBJ2-3; 7 nucleotides match TRBD2. The CDR3 spans 17 residues. V lost 0 bases to trimming and J lost 5 bases; unmatched junction nucleotides: 11. Germline V gives CDR1 SGHDN, CDR2 FVKESK. The CDR3 region has the DNA TGTGCCAGCAGCCAAGAAGTTCGTCTAGCGGTCGTAGATACGCAGTATTTT. This encodes CASSQEVRLAVVDTQYF.

The chain is built from TRBV2 and TRBJ2-7; 9 positions match TRBD1. Germline assignment: CDR1 SNHLY and CDR2 FYNNEI. The CDR3 is made up of 14 amino acids. V was pared by 5 bases and J by 4 bases, with 6 bases of the junction left unmatched. CDR3 in DNA: TGTGCCAGCAGTCTTTGGACAGGGGTTTACGAGCAGTACTTC. It specifies CASSLWTGVYEQYF.